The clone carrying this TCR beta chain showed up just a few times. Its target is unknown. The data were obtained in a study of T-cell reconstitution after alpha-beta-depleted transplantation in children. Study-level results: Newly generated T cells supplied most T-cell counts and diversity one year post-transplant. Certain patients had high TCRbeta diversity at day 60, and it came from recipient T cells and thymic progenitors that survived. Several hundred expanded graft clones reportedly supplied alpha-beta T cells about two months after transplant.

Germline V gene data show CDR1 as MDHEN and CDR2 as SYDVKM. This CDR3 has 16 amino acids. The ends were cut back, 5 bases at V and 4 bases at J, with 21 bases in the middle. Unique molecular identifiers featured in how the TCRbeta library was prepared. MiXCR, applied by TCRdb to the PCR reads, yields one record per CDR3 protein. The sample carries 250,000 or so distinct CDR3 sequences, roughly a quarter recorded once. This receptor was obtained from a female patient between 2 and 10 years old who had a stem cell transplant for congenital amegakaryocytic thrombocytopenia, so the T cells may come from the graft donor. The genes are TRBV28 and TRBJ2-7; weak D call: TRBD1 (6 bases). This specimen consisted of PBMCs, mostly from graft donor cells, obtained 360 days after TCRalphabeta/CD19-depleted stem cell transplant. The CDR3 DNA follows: TGTGCCAGCAGTCCCACTAGACTTCCGAGGGGGTACGAGCAGTACTTC. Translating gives CASSPTRLPRGYEQYF.